Below are 24 T cell receptor beta chains sequenced from a single sample in a study of cytomegalovirus exposure and HLA in healthy donors. Primers included in the PCR were 60 Vbeta and 13 Jbeta primers. Some clones are missing from TCRdb's copy, which holds only in-frame ones; the method was immunoSEQ multiplex PCR. The sample has 100,000 to 150,000 clones, and its top ten clones hold more than 1.5%. Sequencing was carried out using PBMCs. These receptors originate from a woman between 40 and 50 years old in good health and CMV-seropositive.

The chain couples TRBV19 to TRBJ1-1; tentative D call: TRBD1 (5 bases). CDR3 length: 14 amino acids. Trimming cost V 3 bases and J 1 base, with 9 bases left between them. The germline V gene encodes CDR1 LNHDA and CDR2 SQIVND (reference sequence). CDR3 in DNA: TGTGCCAGTAGTATTAGGGGTCGGAACACTGAAGCTTTCTTT. Translation: CASSIRGRNTEAFF. The whole variable domain, remainder taken from reference TRBV19 and TRBJ1-1, is DGGITQSPKYLFRKEGQNVTLSCEQNLNHDAMYWYRQDPGQGLRLIYYSQIVNDFQKGDIAEGYSVSREKKESFPLTVTSAQKNPTAFYLCASSIRGRNTEAFFGQGTRLTVV.

This chain links TRBV10-3 with TRBJ2-7; D might be TRBD1 (5 bases). The CDR3 covers 13 residues. Germline V gene sequence: CDR1 ENHRY, CDR2 SYGVKD. The V end lost 3 bases, the J end lost 3 bases, and 9 bases lay between the germline ends. In DNA, the CDR3 is TGTGCCATCAGTGACTTGACAGTCTACGAGCAGTACTTC. This codes for CAISDLTVYEQYF.

V and J are TRBV6-1 and TRBJ1-5; TRBD1 agrees at 8 bases. This CDR3 contains 14 residues. The V segment lost 7 bases and the J segment 7 bases; nucleotides outside the gene matches: 9. Germline lookup yields CDR1 MNHNS and CDR2 SASEGT. Written as DNA, the CDR3 is TGTGCCAGCACCCTGGGGGCAGGGGGCCAGCCCCAGCATTTT. This translates into CASTLGAGGQPQHF.

The V call is TRBV5-6, the J call TRBJ1-4, with 10 bases identical to TRBD1. Unmatched junction bases numbered 9, after V lost 4 bases and J lost 6 bases. CDR1 and CDR2 from the germline V gene are SGHDT and YYEEEE. This CDR3 contains 16 residues. The CDR3 loop is CASSPGAGTGDEKLFF. As DNA, the CDR3 is TGTGCCAGCAGCCCGGGGGCCGGGACAGGGGATGAAAAACTGTTTTTT.

V is TRBV10-3 and J is TRBJ1-4; D may be TRBD1 (6 bases). Deletions cut 4 bases from V and 7 bases from J, with 16 bases between. Germline CDR1 is ENHRY and CDR2 is SYGVKD. CDR3 length: 15 amino acids. The CDR3 DNA follows: TGTGCCATCAGTGCCGACCAGGGGTTCGGTGAAAAACTGTTTTTT. Translating it yields CAISADQGFGEKLFF.

The chain has TRBV5-8 and TRBJ2-2; no clear D gene. V lost 0 bases and J 2 bases, leaving 17 bases between the germline ends. The CDR3 contains 18 residues. Germline V gene lookup returns CDR1 SGHTS and CDR2 YDEGEE. This chain's CDR3 is CASSLAVPDASNTGELFF. DNA for the CDR3: TGTGCCAGCAGCTTGGCCGTGCCCGACGCTAGTAACACCGGGGAGCTGTTTTTT.

This rearrangement joins TRBV19 to TRBJ2-1; 12 nucleotides agree with TRBD2. The germline gives CDR1 LNHDA, CDR2 SQIVND (reference sequence). The V gene end was trimmed by 5 bases and the J gene end by 7 bases; junction bases not matched to a gene: 12. This CDR3 region has 17 residues. The CDR3 DNA is TGTGCCAGTAGTCAAAGACTAGCGGGAGAGTGGGGTAATGAGCAGTTCTTC. Translated: CASSQRLAGEWGNEQFF.

This chain joins TRBV6-5 and TRBJ1-3, with 7 bases identical to TRBD1. The J segment lost 0 bases and the V segment lost 6 bases, leaving 2 bases of the junction unmatched. CDR1 is MNHEY and CDR2 is SVGAGI in the germline V gene. CDR3 length: 14 residues. CDR3 region: CASSRGDSGNTIYF. Written as DNA, the CDR3 is TGTGCCAGCAGCAGGGGGGACTCTGGAAACACCATATATTTT.

The chain carries TRBV6-1 and TRBJ1-2, with unresolved D. Germline V gene sequence: CDR1 MNHNS, CDR2 SASEGT. Trimming shortened V by 2 bases and J by 7 bases, and 5 bases separated the two germline ends. The CDR3 extends over 11 amino acids. This chain's CDR3 is CASSEPVGYTF. The CDR3 coding sequence is TGTGCCAGCAGTGAACCGGTTGGCTACACCTTC.

The V gene is TRBV2, the J gene TRBJ2-3, with 7 bases identical to TRBD1. CDR1 and CDR2 (germline): SNHLY, FYNNEI. Trimming took 7 bases from V and 4 from J; bases not matched to a gene: 8. This CDR3 contains 14 residues. CDR3 protein: CASNPQTGSDTQYF. The CDR3, as DNA: TGTGCCAGCAACCCCCAGACAGGGTCAGATACGCAGTATTTT.

V and J are TRBV25-1 and TRBJ1-1; TRBD1 matches at 8 bases. The CDR3 contains 13 residues. Germline V gene data show CDR1 as MGHDK and CDR2 as SYGVNS. V trimming: 6 bases; J trimming: 8 bases; junction bases outside the gene matches: 8. CDR3 residues: CASSQGAGGEAFF. The DNA for the CDR3 is TGTGCCAGCAGCCAGGGGGCAGGGGGCGAAGCTTTCTTT.

This rearrangement joins TRBV19 to TRBJ2-1; D is possibly TRBD1 (6 bases). This CDR3 has 15 residues. The germline V and J ends were trimmed by 4 bases and 0 bases, with 10 bases remaining between them. Germline-derived CDR1 and CDR2 are LNHDA and SQIVND (reference sequence). This CDR3 reads CASSRQASSYNEQFF. The CDR3 DNA follows: TGTGCCAGTAGTAGACAGGCGAGCTCCTACAATGAGCAGTTCTTC.

V and J are TRBV29-1 and TRBJ2-3; 16 bases line up with TRBD2. Germline values: CDR1 SQVTM, CDR2 ANQGSEA. J was trimmed by 5 bases and V by 3 bases; bases with no gene match: 2. The length of the CDR3 is 15 residues. The CDR3 DNA reads TGCAGCGTTGATGGGACTAGCGGGAGGGGAGATACGCAGTATTTT. This codes for CSVDGTSGRGDTQYF.

The chain uses TRBV28 and TRBJ2-7, with D possibly TRBD1 on 6 matching bases. The CDR3 extends over 13 amino acids. V lost 6 bases to trimming and J lost 4 bases, with 13 bases between them. Germline V gene sequence: CDR1 MDHEN, CDR2 SYDVKM. CDR3 residues: CASRVGGTYEQYF. DNA for the CDR3: TGTGCCAGCAGAGTAGGGGGTACTTACGAGCAGTACTTC.

The rearrangement joins TRBV25-1 to TRBJ1-1, with D perhaps matching TRBD1 (6 bases). The germline V gene encodes CDR1 MGHDK and CDR2 SYGVNS. This CDR3 spans 13 amino acids. V lost 7 bases and J 2 bases, leaving 11 bases between the germline ends. CDR3 region: CASTTGSNTEAFF. For the CDR3, the DNA is TGTGCCAGCACAACAGGGAGTAACACTGAAGCTTTCTTT.

The V and J genes are TRBV7-7 and TRBJ2-5; maybe TRBD1 (5 bases). In germline, CDR1 is SSHAT, CDR2 FNYEAQ (reference sequence). The V and J ends lost 1 base and 0 bases respectively, with 15 bases between them. This CDR3 comprises 17 residues. Here the CDR3 DNA reads TGTGCCAGCAGCTTAGTTCCATTAGCAGGGTACCAAGAGACCCAGTACTTC. Amino acids: CASSLVPLAGYQETQYF.

This sequence joins TRBV5-1 and TRBJ1-4, with TRBD1 matching 7 bases. CDR3 length equals 18 residues. Germline CDR1 reads SGHRS; CDR2 reads YFSETQ. V lost 4 bases and J lost 0; bases outside the gene matches: 12. The CDR3 loop is CASSPGPGQFTTNEKLFF. In DNA form, the CDR3 reads TGCGCCAGCAGCCCCGGTCCGGGACAGTTTACAACTAATGAAAAACTGTTTTTT.

The chain is built from TRBV4-3 and TRBJ2-6, with unresolved D. Germline loops: CDR1 LGHNA, CDR2 YSLEER. Trimming cost V 0 bases and J 0 bases, with 12 bases left between them. The CDR3 loop spans 18 amino acids. CDR3 nucleotides: TGCGCCAGCAGCCAAGACCCAGGTACCATCTCTGGGGCCAACGTCCTGACTTTC. It yields the protein CASSQDPGTISGANVLTF.

The chain is built from TRBV5-1 and TRBJ2-2, with no clear D. CDR3 length: 14 residues. V lost 3 bases to trimming and J lost 0 bases, with 6 bases between them. Germline CDR1 and CDR2: SGHRS and YFSETQ. CDR3 coding DNA: TGCGCCAGCAGCTCTACAGCGAACACCGGGGAGCTGTTTTTT. Its protein is CASSSTANTGELFF.

V and J are TRBV7-9 and TRBJ2-3; D possibly corresponds to TRBD2 (5 bases). Trimming took 1 base from V and 4 from J, leaving 12 bases between them. Germline V gene lookup returns CDR1 SEHNR and CDR2 FQNEAQ (reference sequence). The CDR3 spans 15 residues. In nucleotides, the CDR3 is TGTGCCAGCAGCTTAGTGACGGGAAGGGCAGATACGCAGTATTTT. Translating it yields CASSLVTGRADTQYF.

This rearrangement joins TRBV5-6 to TRBJ1-2; 7 nucleotides agree with TRBD1. Germline V gene lookup returns CDR1 SGHDT and CDR2 YYEEEE. Germline trimming cut 2 bases from V and 7 bases from J; bases unmatched to any gene: 5. This CDR3 has 13 amino acids. Here the CDR3 DNA reads TGTGCCAGCAGCTTACAGGGGAAGGGTGGCTACACCTTC. Protein product: CASSLQGKGGYTF.

This sequence joins TRBV29-1 and TRBJ2-5, with 11 nucleotides matching TRBD1. CDR3 size: 14 residues. Germline values: CDR1 SQVTM, CDR2 ANQGSEA. With 4 bases clipped from V and 4 bases from J, the junction kept 5 bases outside the gene matches. The CDR3 DNA reads TGCAGCGTTGCTGGGACAGGGGGGGCAGAGACCCAGTACTTC. This translates into CSVAGTGGAETQYF.

The chain joins TRBV28 to TRBJ2-7, with unresolved D. CDR1 and CDR2 (germline): MDHEN, SYDVKM. The CDR3 contains 11 residues. Trimming shortened V by 3 bases and J by 3 bases, and 3 bases separated the two germline ends. CDR3 region: CASSFIYEQYF. DNA for the CDR3: TGTGCCAGCAGTTTCATCTACGAGCAGTACTTC.

The chain combines TRBV28 with TRBJ1-2; 9 bases line up with TRBD1. The CDR3 loop spans 15 amino acids. The germline V gene encodes CDR1 MDHEN and CDR2 SYDVKM. V was pared by 5 bases and J by 5 bases, with 9 bases of the junction left unmatched. CDR3 sequence: CASSGLTGGRYGYTF. The CDR3 region has the DNA TGTGCCAGCAGTGGCCTGACAGGGGGACGGTATGGCTACACCTTC.